Given below is one T cell receptor beta chain in context. The sample belongs to a study of cytomegalovirus exposure and HLA in healthy donors. Amplification used 60 Vbeta primers and 13 Jbeta primers. Assay: immunoSEQ multiplex PCR; the TCRdb copy retains only in-frame clones and omits some. There are roughly 100,000 clones in the sample; 60% to 85% occur only once, and around 5.3% lies in the top ten. The CDR3 extends over 14 amino acids. Germline loops: CDR1 SQVTM, CDR2 ANQGSEA. V was trimmed by 6 bases and J by 0 bases, leaving 11 bases between them. The chain joins TRBV29-1 to TRBJ1-4, with D perhaps TRBD1 (6 bases). Material for sequencing was PBMCs. The TCR sequence derives from a man aged 25 to 40 in good health and CMV-seropositive. CDR3 amino acids: CSVGASATNEKLFF. In DNA, the CDR3 is TGCAGCGTGGGGGCCTCTGCAACTAATGAAAAACTGTTTTTT.